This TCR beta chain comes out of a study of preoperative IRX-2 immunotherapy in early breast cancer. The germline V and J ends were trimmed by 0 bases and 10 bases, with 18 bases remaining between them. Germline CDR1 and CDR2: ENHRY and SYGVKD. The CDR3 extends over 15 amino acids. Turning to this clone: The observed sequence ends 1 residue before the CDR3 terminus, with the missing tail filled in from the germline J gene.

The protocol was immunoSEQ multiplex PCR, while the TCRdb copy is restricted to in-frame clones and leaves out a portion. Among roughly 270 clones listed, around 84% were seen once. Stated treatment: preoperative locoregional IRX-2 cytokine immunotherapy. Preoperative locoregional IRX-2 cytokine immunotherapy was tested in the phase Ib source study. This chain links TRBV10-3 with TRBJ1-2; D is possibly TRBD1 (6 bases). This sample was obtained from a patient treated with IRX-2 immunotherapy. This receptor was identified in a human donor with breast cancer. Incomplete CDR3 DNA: TGTGCCATCAGTGAGTCGGCCGGGACACGAGATGACTACACC. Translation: CAISESAGTRDDYT. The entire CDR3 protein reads CAISESAGTRDDYTF.